A single sample gave rise to the 15 T cell receptor beta chains below, sequenced in a study of T cell repertoires in cytomegalovirus infection. TCRdb re-analysed the reads in MiXCR, keeping a single row per CDR3 protein. The sample records around 280,000 distinct CDR3 sequences, roughly a tenth being singletons. The material sequenced was PBMCs. Receptor source: a human donor in good health (CMV status not recorded). Some clones in this sample may be carry-over from other donors' samples.

The table lists this clonotype with many counts. This sequence joins TRBV19 and TRBJ1-1; the D is unclear. The CDR3 has 14 residues. The germline CDR1 and CDR2 sequences are LNHDA and SQIVND (reference sequence). Trimming left V 3 bases short and J 3 bases short, with 11 bases between. The CDR3 is CASSIYWRDTEAFF. The CDR3, as DNA: TGTGCCAGTAGTATCTATTGGAGGGACACTGAAGCTTTCTTT.

This clonotype was picked up many times. The V and J genes are TRBV28 and TRBJ1-1; D uncertain. V lost 1 base to trimming and J lost 7 bases, with 10 bases between them. CDR3 length equals 13 residues. The V gene's germline CDR1 is MDHEN and CDR2 SYDVKM. In DNA, the CDR3 is TGTGCCAGCAGTTTATTGCGGAACCGTGAAGCTTTCTTT. Translating gives CASSLLRNREAFF.

In this sample, this clonotype turned up a few times. The chain couples TRBV7-9 to TRBJ1-6; 9 bases match TRBD1. The germline V gene has CDR1 SEHNR and CDR2 FQNEAQ (reference sequence). CDR3 length: 16 residues. J gave up 8 bases and V 0 bases, and 5 bases lay outside the gene matches. The CDR3 DNA follows: TGTGCCAGCAGCTTAGCGACCGGGACAGGGTATTCACCCCTCCACTTT. This translates into CASSLATGTGYSPLHF.

This chain uses TRBV7-4 with TRBJ1-4, with D possibly being TRBD1 (5 bases). CDR3 length: 15 residues. V shed 4 bases and J shed 8 bases, with 17 bases lying between them. Germline V gene data show CDR1 as SGHVT and CDR2 as SQSDAQ. CDR3 bases: TGTGCCAGCAGCTATGTCCCGGGACGTTCAGAAAAACTGTTTTTT. Its protein product is CASSYVPGRSEKLFF.

As to this clonotype: This may arise from a read error, as a much more abundant clone is one base away. V and J are TRBV6-8 and TRBJ2-7; D remains ambiguous. The CDR3 contains 13 residues. Germline V gives CDR1 MNHGY, CDR2 SAAAGT. The CDR3 protein is CASSYTNDHEQCV. Here the CDR3 DNA reads TGTGCCAGCAGTTACACCAATGACCACGAGCAGTGCGTC.

This clonotype was seen ten or more times. CDR3 sequence reads: CASSIMGHSNTGELFF. The CDR3 bases are TGTGCCAGCTCAATAATGGGACATTCGAACACCGGGGAGCTGTTTTTT. The chain joins TRBV18 to TRBJ2-2; weak D call: TRBD1 (6 bases). From germline, CDR1 is KGHSH and CDR2 LQKENI. V was pared by 5 bases and J by 0 bases, with 13 bases between. The CDR3 runs to 16 residues. The full variable domain, its missing parts supplied by reference TRBV18 and TRBJ2-2, is NAGVMQNPRHLVRRRGQEARLRCSPMKGHSHVYWYRQLPEEGLKFMVYLQKENIIDESGMPKERFSAEFPKEGPSILRIQQVVRGDSAAYFCASSIMGHSNTGELFFGEGSRLTVL.

CDR3 sequence reads: CSARTVTGQETQYF. For the CDR3, the DNA is TGCAGTGCAAGAACAGTCACAGGGCAAGAGACCCAGTACTTC. The chain has TRBV20-1 and TRBJ2-5; a weak D match, TRBD1 (6 bases). The CDR3 is 14 amino acids. The germline gives CDR1 DFQATT, CDR2 SNEGSKA (reference sequence). The ends were cut back, 6 bases at V and 2 bases at J, with 16 bases in the middle.

This clonotype was observed many times. V and J are TRBV27 and TRBJ2-2; 8 positions agree with TRBD1. The J segment lost 5 bases and the V segment lost 3 bases, leaving 2 bases of the junction unmatched. CDR1 and CDR2 from the germline V gene are MNHEY and SMNVEV (reference sequence). This CDR3 region has 14 residues. The CDR3 region is CASSFYRGTGELFF. The CDR3 coding sequence is TGTGCCAGCAGTTTCTACAGGGGGACCGGGGAGCTGTTTTTT.

This clonotype was detected a few times. The chain recombines TRBV20-1 with TRBJ2-1; D remains unclear. CDR3 length: 13 amino acids. The germline V and J ends were trimmed by 3 bases and 6 bases, with 12 bases remaining between them. Per the germline V gene, CDR1 is DFQATT and CDR2 is SNEGSKA (reference sequence). The CDR3 protein is CSASWSRTNEQFF. The DNA of the CDR3 is TGCAGTGCTAGTTGGTCAAGGACCAATGAGCAGTTCTTC.

This clonotype appeared many times. The rearrangement links TRBV7-2 to TRBJ2-5; D uncertain. CDR1 and CDR2 (germline): SGHTA, FQGNSA. V was clipped by 5 bases and J by 5 bases, with 6 bases between them. This CDR3 is built from 11 residues. CDR3 nucleotides: TGTGCCAGCAGCCCCGGGGAGACCCAGTACTTC. Translating it yields CASSPGETQYF.

The V and J genes are TRBV5-1 and TRBJ2-4; weak D call: TRBD1 (5 bases). The CDR3 runs to 14 residues. Germline loops: CDR1 SGHRS, CDR2 YFSETQ. With 0 bases removed from V and 5 bases from J, the gap between germline ends came to 9 bases. The CDR3 loop is CASSLALTENIQYF. CDR3 nucleotides: TGCGCCAGCAGCTTGGCCTTGACAGAAAACATTCAGTACTTC. The full variable domain, in which reference TRBV5-1 and TRBJ2-4 provide the parts outside the CDR3, is KAGVTQTPRYLIKTRGQQVTLSCSPISGHRSVSWYQQTPGQGLQFLFEYFSETQRNKGNFPGRFSGRQFSNSRSEMNVSTLELGDSALYLCASSLALTENIQYFGAGTRLSVL.

Ten or more counts support this clonotype. The V call is TRBV7-2, the J call TRBJ2-1; D is unclear. Germline V gives CDR1 SGHTA, CDR2 FQGNSA. This CDR3 spans 15 amino acids. V shed 5 bases and J shed 0 bases, with 11 bases lying between them. CDR3 amino acids: CASSPGRSSYNEQFF. CDR3 coding DNA: TGTGCCAGCAGCCCAGGACGAAGCTCCTACAATGAGCAGTTCTTC.

The table lists this clonotype with a few counts. The chain is built from TRBV3-1 and TRBJ2-2; D is uncertain. The CDR3 consists of 17 residues. Germline V gene data show CDR1 as LGHDT and CDR2 as YNNKEL (reference sequence). V was trimmed by 4 bases and J by 4 bases, leaving 19 bases between them. The CDR3 nucleotides read TGTGCCAGCAGCCTTATGGACGACCTTAGGAGCACCGGGGAGCTGTTTTTT. It specifies CASSLMDDLRSTGELFF.

This chain joins TRBV4-3 and TRBJ1-2; D possibly corresponds to TRBD1 (6 bases). V gave up 3 bases and J gave up 4 bases, with 12 bases separating them. The germline CDR1 and CDR2 sequences are LGHNA and YSLEER. There are 14 residues in the CDR3. CDR3 sequence: CASSQLDRPYGYTF. The CDR3 nucleotides are TGCGCCAGCAGCCAGTTAGACAGGCCCTATGGCTACACCTTC.

V is TRBV2 and J is TRBJ2-5, with D maybe TRBD1 (6 bases). This CDR3 comprises 16 residues. The V and J ends lost 0 bases and 5 bases respectively, with 16 bases between them. Germline CDR1 reads SNHLY; CDR2 reads FYNNEI. The CDR3 loop reads CASSEAWGPSGETQYF. In DNA, the CDR3 is TGTGCCAGCAGTGAAGCCTGGGGGCCCTCGGGGGAGACCCAGTACTTC.